This T cell receptor beta chain was sequenced for a study of T-cell memory formation after mild COVID-19. TCRdb fed the 5' RACE reads into MiXCR, producing one record per CDR3 protein. The data contain 100,000 to 150,000 distinct CDR3 sequences, about 6% of them singletons. A few counts support this clonotype. V was pared by 5 bases and J by 4 bases, with 8 bases of the junction left unmatched. Germline CDR1 and CDR2: MNHEY and SVGAGI. The CDR3 consists of 14 residues. The source is an adult woman who had mild COVID-19 (a few samples of this study predate the infection). Cell type and time point are not known. V gene TRBV6-5 combines with J gene TRBJ2-7; 7 nucleotides line up with TRBD1. What was sequenced was PBMCs or a T cell subset sorted from them (not recorded which). This chain's CDR3 is CASSSWDSPYEQYF. The CDR3 DNA follows: TGTGCCAGCAGTAGCTGGGACAGCCCGTACGAGCAGTACTTC.